This T cell receptor (beta chain) appears in the sequencing data of a study of control samples from healthy donors and cancer patients. The germline CDR1 and CDR2 sequences are MNHEY and SVGAGI. The length of the CDR3 is 13 residues. V was pared by 2 bases and J by 6 bases, with 2 bases of the junction left unmatched. Sequenced by immunoSEQ multiplex PCR; TCRdb stores in-frame clones only, minus some. The data hold under 150,000 clones, with 88% observed a single time. The chain has TRBV6-5 and TRBJ2-5, with 8 nucleotides matching TRBD1. Sequenced sample: blood. The sequence was collected from a woman in her twenties or thirties in good health. The CDR3 DNA follows: TGTGCCAGCAGTTACACAGGGGGGAAGACCCAGTACTTC. Translating gives CASSYTGGKTQYF.